This TCR beta chain stems from a study of blood T cells in healthy people across ages. This CDR3 comprises 14 residues. Germline CDR1 KGHSH, CDR2 LQKENI. The V end was cut by 1 base, the J end by 8 bases, with 9 bases between. Study-level results: The study could not conclusively compare naive and antigen-experienced cells, given its unsorted PBMCs.

This clonotype appeared a few times. No antigen is known for it. Alongside a J-beta primer mix, a sample-barcoded 5' primer served in a second PCR lasting about 7 to 11 cycles. TCRdb reprocessed the 5' RACE reads via MiXCR and lists one record per CDR3 protein. Found here are about 1 million distinct CDR3 sequences, roughly a quarter of them singletons; the top ten hold around 0.75%. This sample also belongs to another study, concerning T cells of mothers and their children. That work adds: M1S, a second-PCR primer, added sample barcodes and 2-4 random nucleotides. Thymic selection, a shaping force on TCR recombination output, acts similarly in related and unrelated pairs. The authors found no persistent microchimeric T cell clones.

The genes are TRBV18 and TRBJ1-6; D remains unclear. The sample consisted of blood. The sequence was obtained from a girl aged 2 to 10 in good health. The CDR3 reads CASSPLPVDSPLHF. In nucleotides, the CDR3 is TGTGCCAGCTCACCACTGCCAGTCGATTCACCCCTCCACTTT. Full variable domain (rest looked up from reference TRBV18 and TRBJ1-6): NAGVMQNPRHLVRRRGQEARLRCSPMKGHSHVYWYRQLPEEGLKFMVYLQKENIIDESGMPKERFSAEFPKEGPSILRIQQVVRGDSAAYFCASSPLPVDSPLHFGNGTRLTVT.